These 30 T cell receptor beta chains share one sample of origin, sequenced in a study of blood T cell repertoires in COVID-19. Assay used: immunoSEQ multiplex PCR; TCRdb lists only in-frame clones, some missing. The table includes approximately 300,000 clones, more than 80% detected once. The sequencing input was peripheral blood. All receptors come from a woman in her 30s with COVID-19, enrolled during active disease.

In its sample, this clone was seen a few times. The gene calls are TRBV19 and TRBJ1-1, with TRBD1 identical over 7 bases. There are 15 residues in the CDR3. Germline V gene sequence: CDR1 LNHDA, CDR2 SQIVND (reference sequence). V was pared by 6 bases and J by 1 base, with 8 bases of the junction left unmatched. CDR3 amino acids: CASRRQGDWNTEAFF. The CDR3 DNA reads as TGTGCCAGTAGGAGACAGGGCGATTGGAACACTGAAGCTTTCTTT.

The chain uses TRBV19 and TRBJ2-7; a possible D gene is TRBD2 (5 bases). The V end lost 5 bases, the J end lost 2 bases, and 16 bases lay between the germline ends. The CDR3 length is 15 residues. Germline loops: CDR1 LNHDA, CDR2 SQIVND (reference sequence). Written as DNA, the CDR3 is TGTGCCAGTAGTGCCTCCCCCGGGATACCCTACGAGCAGTACTTC. It is translated as CASSASPGIPYEQYF.

This chain joins TRBV5-6 and TRBJ2-1; 8 bases match TRBD2. This CDR3 has 14 amino acids. Germline trimming cut 7 bases from V and 8 bases from J; bases unmatched to any gene: 11. CDR1 is SGHDT, CDR2 YYEEEE, per germline. This CDR3 is CASQRERGMDEQFF. CDR3 DNA sequence: TGTGCCAGCCAGCGGGAGAGGGGGATGGATGAGCAGTTCTTC.

This clone was counted only a few times. J is TRBJ2-3 and V is TRBV7-2, with D possibly TRBD1 on 6 matching bases. Trimming left V 3 bases short and J 2 bases short, with 9 bases between. The CDR3 extends over 14 amino acids. CDR1 SGHTA and CDR2 FQGNSA come from the germline V gene. The CDR3 sequence is CASSFRDTTDTQYF. The CDR3 DNA sequence: TGTGCCAGCAGCTTCCGGGACACCACAGATACGCAGTATTTT.

The V and J genes are TRBV30 and TRBJ2-7; 8 bases are a match to TRBD2. The J segment lost 3 bases and the V segment lost 5 bases, leaving 15 bases of the junction unmatched. Germline V gene lookup returns CDR1 GTSNPN and CDR2 SVGIG (reference sequence). CDR3 length: 16 amino acids. This CDR3 is CAWADLSGAFFYEQYF. CDR3 DNA: TGTGCCTGGGCCGACCTTAGCGGGGCGTTCTTCTACGAGCAGTACTTC.

The chain is built from TRBV3-1 (or the pseudogene TRBV3-2) and TRBJ2-7; TRBD2 matches 8 bases. Trimming at V came to 2 bases and at J to 5 bases, leaving 8 bases not matched to a gene. CDR3 length equals 15 residues. Germline V gene sequence: CDR1 LGHDT, CDR2 YNNKEL (reference sequence). CDR3 nucleotides: TGTGCCAGCAGCCAATCAGCGGGAGATTATAACGAGCAGTACTTC. Its translation: CASSQSAGDYNEQYF.

J is TRBJ1-4 and V is TRBV5-1; 7 nucleotides match TRBD1. CDR1 SGHRS and CDR2 YFSETQ come from the germline V gene. V shed 4 bases, J shed 4 bases, and the junction held 10 bases outside the gene matches. The CDR3 spans 16 residues. CDR3 sequence (DNA): TGCGCCAGCAGCAAAACAGGGGCCGTCATTAATGAAAAACTGTTTTTT. Residues: CASSKTGAVINEKLFF. Full variable domain (missing parts from reference TRBV5-1 and TRBJ1-4): KAGVTQTPRYLIKTRGQQVTLSCSPISGHRSVSWYQQTPGQGLQFLFEYFSETQRNKGNFPGRFSGRQFSNSRSEMNVSTLELGDSALYLCASSKTGAVINEKLFFGSGTQLSVL.

This clone was counted a single time. This sequence joins TRBV4-1 and TRBJ2-2; 9 bases are a match to TRBD2. The germline V gene has CDR1 MGHRA and CDR2 YSYEKL. This CDR3 region has 19 residues. The V and J ends lost 0 bases and 1 base, in that order; junction bases with no gene match: 9. The CDR3 sequence: CASSQDRGGAGGNTGELFF. CDR3 in DNA: TGCGCCAGCAGCCAAGATCGGGGCGGAGCGGGAGGGAACACCGGGGAGCTGTTTTTT.

This clone was counted ten times or more. V gene TRBV7-9 combines with J gene TRBJ2-5; 7 bases are a match to TRBD2. The CDR3 loop spans 16 amino acids. Trimming took 8 bases from V and 3 from J; bases not matched to a gene: 15. Germline V gene data show CDR1 as SEHNR and CDR2 as FQNEAQ (reference sequence). For the CDR3, the DNA is TGTGCCAGCTTGACAGCCGCGGGCGGGAGTGAAGAGACCCAGTACTTC. Encoded protein: CASLTAAGGSEETQYF. Based on the CDR3 plus reference TRBV7-9 and TRBJ2-5, the full variable domain is DTGVSQNPRHKITKRGQNVTFRCDPISEHNRLYWYRQTLGQGPEFLTYFQNEAQLEKSRLLSDRFSAERPKGSFSTLEIQRTEQGDSAMYLCASLTAAGGSEETQYFGPGTRLLVL.

This chain connects TRBV29-1 to TRBJ1-1, with D possibly TRBD1 on 6 matching bases. V lost 3 bases and J lost 8, with 10 bases in between. Germline loops: CDR1 SQVTM, CDR2 ANQGSEA. CDR3 length equals 11 residues. The CDR3 loop is CSVDRGGEAFF. The DNA for the CDR3 is TGCAGCGTTGATAGGGGGGGCGAAGCTTTCTTT.

The V and J genes are TRBV27 and TRBJ2-2, with 10 bases aligning to TRBD2. This CDR3 region has 15 residues. J lost 7 bases, V lost 6 bases, and 8 bases had no gene match. Germline values: CDR1 MNHEY, CDR2 SMNVEV (reference sequence). CDR3 region: CASRILAGVIGELFF. The CDR3 nucleotides are TGTGCCAGCAGAATCCTAGCGGGAGTAATCGGGGAGCTGTTTTTT.

The rearrangement uses TRBV6-5 and TRBJ1-4, with unresolved D. Deletions cut 8 bases from V and 3 bases from J, with 16 bases between. CDR1 and CDR2 (germline): MNHEY, SVGAGI. The CDR3 is 15 amino acids. The CDR3 here is CASGRRGGANEKLFF. The DNA of the CDR3 is TGTGCCAGCGGTCGCCGGGGTGGGGCTAATGAAAAACTGTTTTTT.

The chain carries TRBV6-5 and TRBJ2-2; D is undetermined. The CDR3 runs to 15 residues. In germline, CDR1 is MNHEY, CDR2 SVGAGI. V lost 0 bases to trimming and J lost 0 bases, with 5 bases between them. CDR3 sequence (DNA): TGTGCCAGCAGTTACTCGCTATCGAACACCGGGGAGCTGTTTTTT. This encodes CASSYSLSNTGELFF.

V usage is TRBV12-3 or TRBV12-4 and J usage is TRBJ1-2; D is unresolved. The length of the CDR3 is 13 residues. Deletions cut 2 bases from V and 7 bases from J, with 11 bases between. CDR3 sequence (DNA): TGTGCCAGCAGTTTATGGGCCAGAACTGGCTACACCTTC. This encodes CASSLWARTGYTF.

A word on this clone: This specimen includes other DNA sequences encoding the same CDR3. The rearrangement uses TRBV7-8 and TRBJ2-2, with 7 bases lining up with TRBD1. The CDR3 spans 13 residues. J lost 4 bases, V lost 5 bases, and 1 base had no gene match. From germline, CDR1 is SGHVS and CDR2 FQNEAQ. CDR3: CASSRTGTGELFF. DNA for the CDR3: TGTGCCAGCAGCCGGACAGGCACCGGGGAGCTGTTTTTT.

The rearrangement uses TRBV6-2 or TRBV6-3 and TRBJ1-4; TRBD1 is a possible D gene (5 bases). The V gene lost 4 bases and the J gene lost 3 bases, with 15 bases spanning the gap. CDR3 length: 16 residues. Germline V gives CDR1 MNHEY, CDR2 SVGEGT. Here the CDR3 DNA reads TGTGCCAGCAGTTCCCCAGCAGGGCGCTCTAATGAAAAACTGTTTTTT. It specifies CASSSPAGRSNEKLFF.

The chain is built from TRBV4-3 and TRBJ2-7; 11 positions match TRBD2. V was clipped by 4 bases and J by 1 base; unmatched bases: 3. The CDR3 runs to 15 residues. Per the germline V gene, CDR1 is LGHNA and CDR2 is YSLEER. The CDR3 sequence is CASSPGTSGSYEQYF. The DNA of the CDR3 is TGCGCCAGCAGCCCCGGGACTAGCGGTTCCTACGAGCAGTACTTC.

The rearrangement links TRBV15 to TRBJ2-3; TRBD2 matches 9 bases. The CDR3 spans 16 residues. V lost 3 bases, J lost 0 bases, and 4 bases stayed unmatched. In germline, CDR1 is LNHNV, CDR2 YYDKDF (reference sequence). CDR3 sequence: CATSRVSGGSTDTQYF. In DNA, the CDR3 is TGTGCCACCAGCAGGGTGAGCGGGGGGAGCACAGATACGCAGTATTTT.

This rearrangement joins TRBV2 to TRBJ2-2, with 8 bases matching TRBD2. This CDR3 has 15 residues. V shed 2 bases and J 7 bases; nucleotides not matched to a gene: 6. The germline gives CDR1 SNHLY, CDR2 FYNNEI. CDR3 sequence reads: CASSETAGAVGELFF. In nucleotides, the CDR3 is TGTGCCAGCAGTGAAACAGCGGGAGCTGTCGGGGAGCTGTTTTTT.

The V gene is TRBV6-5, the J gene TRBJ1-2; D is unclear. CDR1 MNHEY and CDR2 SVGAGI come from the germline V gene. Trimming cost V 0 bases and J 6 bases, with 17 bases left between them. This CDR3 region has 16 residues. CDR3: CASSYSISGIGDGYTF. The CDR3 DNA reads as TGTGCCAGCAGTTACTCGATCTCGGGAATTGGAGATGGCTACACCTTC.

The chain recombines TRBV30 with TRBJ1-1; D not resolved. Germline CDR1 is GTSNPN and CDR2 is SVGIG (reference sequence). Trimming removed 0 bases at V and 4 bases at J, with 9 bases between. This CDR3 is built from 13 residues. In DNA form, the CDR3 reads TGTGCCTGGAGTGTATCCCTTCCCACTGAAGCTTTCTTT. Translating it yields CAWSVSLPTEAFF. The full variable domain, completed using reference TRBV30 and TRBJ1-1, is SQTIHQWPATLVQPVGSPLSLECTVEGTSNPNLYWYRQAAGRGLQLLFYSVGIGQISSEVPQNLSASRPQDRQFILSSKKLLLSDSGFYLCAWSVSLPTEAFFGQGTRLTVV.

The chain recombines TRBV6-6 with TRBJ2-7, with 9 bases lining up with TRBD2. This CDR3 is 15 amino acids long. Germline V gene sequence: CDR1 MNHNY, CDR2 SVGAGI (reference sequence). V was pared by 2 bases and J by 5 bases, with 7 bases of the junction left unmatched. The CDR3 sequence is CASSYVREGHDEQYF. As DNA, the CDR3 is TGTGCCAGCAGTTACGTGCGGGAGGGCCATGACGAGCAGTACTTC.

The rearrangement uses TRBV6-1 and TRBJ1-2; TRBD1 might be the D (6 bases). This CDR3 is 15 amino acids long. Trimming took 0 bases from V and 0 from J, leaving 8 bases between them. Per germline, CDR1 MNHNS and CDR2 SASEGT. The CDR3 spells CASSEAGQTNYGYTF. In nucleotides, the CDR3 is TGTGCCAGCAGTGAAGCGGGACAAACTAACTATGGCTACACCTTC.

In its sample, this clone was seen a few times. The chain has TRBV28 and TRBJ1-1, with 8 bases identical to TRBD1. Germline CDR1 MDHEN, CDR2 SYDVKM. V dropped 6 bases and J dropped 1; count of bases not matched to a gene: 7. This CDR3 spans 15 amino acids. The CDR3 is CASSLDGTGNTEAFF. As DNA, the CDR3 is TGTGCCAGCAGCCTCGACGGGACAGGGAACACTGAAGCTTTCTTT.

The V and J genes are TRBV18 and TRBJ1-1; D is possibly TRBD1 (6 bases). CDR1 KGHSH and CDR2 LQKENI come from the germline V gene. The CDR3 length is 16 residues. V lost 0 bases, J lost 5 bases, and 16 bases lay in between. The CDR3 protein is CASSPPPQGGGTEAFF. The CDR3, as DNA: TGTGCCAGCTCACCACCCCCACAGGGAGGGGGAACTGAAGCTTTCTTT.

The rearrangement joins TRBV6-5 to TRBJ1-1; D gene unclear. The germline CDR1 and CDR2 sequences are MNHEY and SVGAGI. V was shortened by 7 bases and J by 0 bases, with 12 bases between the two germline ends. This CDR3 is 14 amino acids long. In nucleotides, the CDR3 is TGTGCCAGCACCACACGCGGGATGAACACTGAAGCTTTCTTT. It yields the protein CASTTRGMNTEAFF.

There are a few counts of this clone. This chain connects TRBV20-1 to TRBJ2-7; 7 bases are shared with TRBD2. Germline V lookup: CDR1 DFQATT, CDR2 SNEGSKA (reference sequence). J lost 4 bases, V lost 3 bases, and 3 bases had no gene match. This CDR3 is 12 amino acids long. The CDR3 coding sequence is TGCAGTGCTAGTTCAGCGGGATACGAGCAGTACTTC. Protein: CSASSAGYEQYF.

The chain is built from TRBV7-9 and TRBJ2-7, with D perhaps matching TRBD1 (6 bases). The CDR3 sequence is 15 residues long. CDR1 is SEHNR and CDR2 is FQNEAQ in the germline V gene (reference sequence). The V gene lost 4 bases and the J gene lost 5 bases, with 18 bases spanning the gap. DNA for the CDR3: TGTGCCAGCAGCTCCCCTACAGGGTCCCTCGACGAGCAGTACTTC. Translating it yields CASSSPTGSLDEQYF.

The V call is TRBV20-1, the J call TRBJ2-1; possible D gene TRBD1, 6 bases. The V gene's germline CDR1 is DFQATT and CDR2 SNEGSKA (reference sequence). The CDR3 is made up of 10 amino acids. V lost 6 bases to trimming and J lost 9 bases, with 9 bases between them. The DNA for the CDR3 is TGCAGTGCATGGGACATTGAGCAGTTCTTC. As protein: CSAWDIEQFF.

This chain joins TRBV24-1 and TRBJ2-3; D unclear. CDR1 and CDR2 (germline): KGHDR, SFDVKD. The CDR3 consists of 15 residues. V lost 3 bases and J lost 2, with 11 bases in between. The CDR3 sequence: CATSDPQANTDTQYF. CDR3 in DNA: TGTGCCACCAGTGATCCGCAGGCAAACACAGATACGCAGTATTTT.